Following are 21 T cell receptor beta chains from one sample sequenced in a study of shared clonotypes between healthy human individuals. Only in-frame clones appear in the TCRdb table, and some are missing; sequencing was by immunoSEQ multiplex PCR. Found here are 2 million to 2.5 million clones, around 96% of them singletons; the top ten hold 0.85% to 1.3%. Naive CD8 cells comprised CD45RO-negative, CCR7-positively selected cells, excluding terminally differentiated effector memory CD45RA+ cells. Sequencing input: naive CD8+ T cells sorted from blood. The receptors shown here come from a man younger than 35 in good health.

The chain uses TRBV6-1 and TRBJ2-1; 11 bases agree with TRBD1. This CDR3 comprises 15 residues. V lost 2 bases to trimming and J lost 8 bases; unmatched junction nucleotides: 5. Germline V gene data show CDR1 as MNHNS and CDR2 as SASEGT. This CDR3 is CASSELRTGGDEQFF. Written as DNA, the CDR3 is TGTGCCAGCAGTGAACTGAGGACAGGGGGCGATGAGCAGTTCTTC.

The chain has TRBV6-6 and TRBJ1-2, with D perhaps TRBD1 (6 bases). The CDR3 is 15 amino acids. Looked up from germline, CDR1 is MNHNY and CDR2 is SVGAGI (reference sequence). V was cut by 5 bases and J by 2 bases, with 15 bases left in between. The CDR3 region has the DNA TGTGCCAGCAGTCCCCAGGACAGTTGGAACTATGGCTACACCTTC. As protein: CASSPQDSWNYGYTF.

V is TRBV27 and J is TRBJ2-2; possible D gene TRBD2, 5 bases. Germline lookup yields CDR1 MNHEY and CDR2 SMNVEV (reference sequence). Trimming left V 2 bases short and J 6 bases short, with 7 bases between. The CDR3 is 13 amino acids. This CDR3 is CASSLGESGELFF. CDR3 DNA: TGTGCCAGCAGTTTAGGGGAGTCCGGGGAGCTGTTTTTT.

The chain carries TRBV28 and TRBJ2-1, with 7 bases that match TRBD2. This CDR3 region has 19 residues. Looked up from germline, CDR1 is MDHEN and CDR2 is SYDVKM. Trimming took 5 bases from V and 3 from J; bases not matched to a gene: 19. This CDR3 is CASSPLDRNGAGLYNEQFF. CDR3 in DNA: TGTGCCAGCAGTCCCCTAGATCGAAATGGAGCGGGGCTCTACAATGAGCAGTTCTTC.

This chain uses TRBV19 with TRBJ2-2; D not certain. Per the germline V gene, CDR1 is LNHDA and CDR2 is SQIVND (reference sequence). V dropped 6 bases and J dropped 1 base, with 9 bases sitting between them. This CDR3 has 14 amino acids. The CDR3 sequence is CASSLGLNTGELFF. The CDR3 DNA follows: TGTGCCAGTAGCCTTGGCCTGAACACCGGGGAGCTGTTTTTT.

The chain carries TRBV7-6 and TRBJ2-5; no definite D call. V was clipped by 1 base and J by 0 bases, with 9 bases between them. The CDR3 covers 15 residues. Germline V gene lookup returns CDR1 SGHVS and CDR2 FNYEAQ. DNA of the CDR3: TGTGCCAGCAGCTTAGAGGCCGGGCACCAAGAGACCCAGTACTTC. Protein product: CASSLEAGHQETQYF.

The rearrangement joins TRBV2 to TRBJ2-3, with TRBD1 matching 7 bases. The CDR3 has 13 residues. Germline loops: CDR1 SNHLY, CDR2 FYNNEI. V lost 7 bases to trimming and J lost 4 bases; unmatched junction nucleotides: 5. CDR3 protein: CASMPGGADTQYF. CDR3 nucleotides: TGTGCCAGCATGCCAGGGGGAGCAGATACGCAGTATTTT.

This sequence joins TRBV6-1 and TRBJ2-7; 7 bases align to TRBD2. CDR1 is MNHNS and CDR2 is SASEGT in the germline V gene. V shed 1 base and J 2 bases; nucleotides not matched to a gene: 5. CDR3 size: 15 residues. As DNA, the CDR3 is TGTGCCAGCAGTGAAGAACCGCTAGCGGCCTACGAGCAGTACTTC. Its protein is CASSEEPLAAYEQYF.

The chain recombines TRBV14 with TRBJ1-2; D perhaps matches TRBD1 (6 bases). Trimming took 4 bases from V and 8 from J, leaving 20 bases between them. The germline gives CDR1 SGHDN, CDR2 FVKESK. This CDR3 region has 15 residues. The CDR3 DNA is TGTGCCAGCAGCCTACTTTTGGAGGGGGTAGAGGGCTACACCTTC. Amino acids: CASSLLLEGVEGYTF.

The gene calls are TRBV7-9 and TRBJ2-7, with 8 bases that match TRBD1. Germline V gene lookup returns CDR1 SEHNR and CDR2 FQNEAQ (reference sequence). There are 15 residues in the CDR3. J gave up 2 bases and V 3 bases, and 6 bases lay outside the gene matches. The CDR3 DNA reads as TGTGCCAGCAGCTTCGACAGGGGTAGCGCCTACGAGCAGTACTTC. Translated: CASSFDRGSAYEQYF. Full variable domain (missing parts from reference TRBV7-9 and TRBJ2-7): DTGVSQNPRHKITKRGQNVTFRCDPISEHNRLYWYRQTLGQGPEFLTYFQNEAQLEKSRLLSDRFSAERPKGSFSTLEIQRTEQGDSAMYLCASSFDRGSAYEQYFGPGTRLTVT.

The chain joins TRBV7-9 to TRBJ2-7; D tentatively fits TRBD1 or TRBD2 (5 bases each). Looked up from germline, CDR1 is SEHNR and CDR2 is FQNEAQ (reference sequence). V lost 3 bases, J lost 6 bases, and 12 bases lay in between. CDR3 size: 13 residues. The CDR3: CASSFGWGSEQYF. Written as DNA, the CDR3 is TGTGCCAGCAGCTTCGGGTGGGGGTCCGAGCAGTACTTC.

The rearrangement uses TRBV29-1 and TRBJ2-7; 8 positions match TRBD2. V was pared by 4 bases and J by 4 bases, with 6 bases of the junction left unmatched. The CDR3 consists of 13 residues. Germline V CDR1 and CDR2: SQVTM, ANQGSEA. CDR3 region: CSVVLAGVYEQYF. The CDR3 DNA is TGCAGCGTTGTGCTAGCGGGTGTTTACGAGCAGTACTTC.

The chain carries TRBV4-3 and TRBJ2-1, with 9 bases lining up with TRBD2. Germline V gene lookup returns CDR1 LGHNA and CDR2 YSLEER. CDR3 length: 17 residues. Trimming took 0 bases from V and 8 from J; bases not matched to a gene: 11. The CDR3 DNA sequence: TGCGCCAGCAGCCAAGATCCTCAGCGGGAGGCCGCGGATGAGCAGTTCTTC. This translates into CASSQDPQREAADEQFF.

This chain joins TRBV27 and TRBJ1-1, with TRBD1 matching over 7 bases. Germline V gene sequence: CDR1 MNHEY, CDR2 SMNVEV (reference sequence). J was trimmed by 7 bases and V by 6 bases; bases with no gene match: 8. This CDR3 has 13 residues. CDR3 region: CASSLTGFVEAFF. The CDR3 DNA sequence: TGTGCCAGCAGCCTGACAGGGTTTGTTGAAGCTTTCTTT.

In regard to this clone: This specimen includes other DNA sequences encoding the same CDR3. The chain couples TRBV27 to TRBJ2-2; no clear D gene. V was clipped by 5 bases and J by 2 bases, with 3 bases between them. Germline values: CDR1 MNHEY, CDR2 SMNVEV (reference sequence). This CDR3 has 12 amino acids. The CDR3 loop is CASSTNTGELFF. The CDR3 DNA is TGTGCCAGCAGTACAAACACCGGGGAGCTGTTTTTT.

V usage is TRBV6-1 and J usage is TRBJ2-5, with D possibly matching TRBD2 (6 bases). Per germline, CDR1 MNHNS and CDR2 SASEGT. The CDR3 length is 14 residues. With 8 bases removed from V and 5 bases from J, the gap between germline ends came to 18 bases. The CDR3 protein is CASCLDYPWETQYF. The CDR3 DNA reads as TGTGCCAGCTGTTTGGACTACCCATGGGAGACCCAGTACTTC.

This clone was recorded once. A junction boundary mismatches the germline segment, possibly from a read error. The J gene is TRBJ2-4, the V gene TRBV7-9; the D gene is possibly TRBD1 (6 bases). Looked up from germline, CDR1 is SEHNR and CDR2 is FQNEAQ (reference sequence). The CDR3 consists of 18 residues. CDR3 DNA: TGTGCCAGCAGTTTAGGAGACTCCAGGGGTCTAGCCAAAAACATTCAGTACTTC. It yields the protein CASSLGDSRGLAKNIQYF.

The V call is TRBV9, the J call TRBJ2-2; D remains ambiguous. Trimming removed 4 bases at V and 0 bases at J, with 4 bases between. CDR3 length: 13 amino acids. Germline CDR1 is SGDLS and CDR2 is YYNGEE. The CDR3 here is CASSTANTGELFF. The CDR3 DNA sequence: TGTGCCAGCAGCACCGCGAACACCGGGGAGCTGTTTTTT.

The genes are TRBV6-1 and TRBJ2-1; possible D gene TRBD2, 6 bases. Per germline, CDR1 MNHNS and CDR2 SASEGT. V lost 4 bases and J lost 3, with 13 bases in between. The CDR3 length is 15 residues. The CDR3 spells CASSASRDFYNEQFF. CDR3 DNA sequence: TGTGCCAGCAGTGCTAGCCGGGACTTCTACAATGAGCAGTTCTTC.

The gene calls are TRBV11-2 and TRBJ2-3; 8 nucleotides match TRBD2. In germline, CDR1 is SGHAT, CDR2 FQNNGV. Losses at the gene ends were 6 bases for V and 0 bases for J; bases not matched to a gene: 5. The CDR3 totals 15 residues. CDR3 nucleotide sequence: TGTGCCAGCAGTCGGGGGGGGCCTAGCACAGATACGCAGTATTTT. Translated, it gives CASSRGGPSTDTQYF.

This clone was detected once. The V gene is TRBV9, the J gene TRBJ2-2; tentative D call: TRBD1 (5 bases). Germline loops: CDR1 SGDLS, CDR2 YYNGEE. CDR3 length: 16 residues. V was pared by 0 bases and J by 8 bases, with 17 bases between. The CDR3, as DNA: TGTGCCAGCAGCGTAGGAGGCGCAGGGTCGTCGGGGGAGCTGTTTTTT. Encoded protein: CASSVGGAGSSGELFF.